This T cell receptor (beta chain) emerged from a study of shared clonotypes between healthy human individuals. In the naive CD8 group, cells lacked CD45RO and were positively selected for CCR7, so terminally differentiated effector memory CD45RA+ cells were left out. A word on this clone: Its target is unknown.

Generated by immunoSEQ multiplex PCR, the TCRdb table keeps only in-frame clones and is missing some. The data contain over 2,000,000 clones, around 93% of them singletons. Study results and caveats: Some clonotypes were shared by all four sorted-subset donors, while others were not shared. The non-shared ones had lower generation probabilities than the shared ones.

Sequenced material: naive CD8+ T cells from PBMCs. The TCR sequence derives from a man between 18 and 29 years old in good health. Some clones in this sample may be carry-over from other donors' samples.

The CDR3 is CATSIQEAKNIQYF. CDR3 nucleotide sequence: TGTGCCACCAGCATACAGGAAGCCAAAAACATTCAGTACTTC. The chain recombines TRBV15 with TRBJ2-4; TRBD1 might be the D (5 bases). CDR3 length: 14 residues. V was shortened by 4 bases and J by 0 bases, with 7 bases between the two germline ends. The germline V gene has CDR1 LNHNV and CDR2 YYDKDF (reference sequence).